This T cell receptor beta chain comes out of a study of cytomegalovirus exposure and HLA in healthy donors (dated by TCRdb to the late 2010s). Looking at the study overall: According to an earlier analysis of several hundred of the donors, 150 million to 200 million T cells yielded 95 million to 140 million unique TCR beta sequences and approximately 300 Gb of sequence data. An early release that covered about 600 HLA-typed donors contained 300 to 350 gigabases of sequencing data and tens of millions of unique TCR sequences. Of the roughly 400 genotyped donors, 70% to 90% were placed in the genetic ancestry cluster associated with self-reported Caucasian donors. The study aimed to test whether cataloging public T cell receptors could reveal signatures of past pathogen exposure. The study used immunosequencing to profile the T cell repertoires of several hundred subjects and linked those repertoires to cytomegalovirus serostatus. Along with the roughly 700-subject first cohort, a separate validation cohort of over 90 different subjects was used. High-throughput TCR immunosequencing, statistical association of individual TCRs with disease status, and machine learning were combined to predict cytomegalovirus infection status. In a later analysis, previously published TCR beta repertoires from 600 to 850 donors were re-analyzed and high-resolution HLA genotyping was added so that TCR occurrence patterns could be studied. In the later analysis, no new phenotypic data were used to find candidate immune exposures; instead, reliance was placed on TCR beta sequences and their occurrence across donors. An earlier analysis of around 540 of the donors applied high-throughput TCR beta sequencing to assess whether each TCR beta V gene segment acted as functional or pseudogenic. Alongside the repertoire data, information on donor age, sex, ethnicity and CMV serostatus was compiled. Genome-wide SNP genotypes for about three fifths of the roughly 670 donors were used in a later genetic analysis, which treated that subset as a discovery cohort. All discovery cohort repertoires had been generated on a single sequencing platform. HLA typing included class I and class II loci at four-digit resolution. Typing coverage varied by locus: roughly 629-640 donors for A, B, C, DRB1 and DQB1; roughly 500 for DQA1; over 600 for DPA1; approximately 490 for DPB1. Several DR-DQ haplotypes were handled as single units for association and clustering, since linkage in the cohort was strong. Among about 390 genotyped donors of the cohort, an average of around 240,000 unique TCR beta nucleotide sequences were sequenced per donor, roughly 18% of them non-productive. The paper's findings and limits, for the study overall: The study gave a list of about 150 TCR beta chains associated with cytomegalovirus. A further reported finding was that TCR beta sequences accurately predicted the HLA-A and HLA-B alleles for most subjects in the first cohort. In a later genetic analysis, a missense DCLRE1C variant was associated with V-gene and J-gene trimming of TCR beta chains, and the association was replicated in an independent cohort. Some IMGT-functional V segments, including TRBV6-2 and TRBV6-3, could not be distinguished by the 87-base-pair reads and were therefore excluded. Most CMV-associated TCR beta chains appeared to be HLA-restricted in a later analysis, and the HLA associations seemed to be driven largely by CMV exposure. This cohort had only TCR beta chains sequenced, and the lack of alpha or paired-chain data limited which features could be detected. When HLA alleles, especially DR and DQ, strongly co-occurred, TCR associations were difficult to assign to individual alleles. The classifier was reported to diagnose cytomegalovirus status with high specificity and sensitivity in both the original cohort and the validation cohort. In a later analysis, HLA-associated TCR beta chains were found to be more clonally expanded and to have lower generation probabilities than equally common non-associated chains. A cluster of highly shared sequence variants was judged likely to represent a technical artifact of the sequencing pipeline. A later analysis associated 16,951 TCR beta sequences with specific HLA alleles at a false discovery rate of 0.05. Roughly uniform sequencing depth across donors was assumed in presence/absence analyses, although this assumption may not hold. In a later analysis, TCR association rates were found to vary across HLA loci, with the most associated TCRs seen for DRB1 alleles and the fewest for HLA-C alleles. A few of the identified cytomegalovirus-associated TCR beta chains were confirmed in vitro to be specific for cytomegalovirus antigens. The earlier analysis of 587 of the donors excluded roughly 17 rarely observed V segments, including chromosome 9 orphons, because counts were too low. For the cohort, immune exposure information was limited to CMV serostatus. Several of the top co-occurrence clusters appeared to be linked to parvovirus B19, influenza, CMV and Epstein-Barr virus, according to a later analysis. Because HLA typing was missing for some donors at each locus, association tests included only the typed subset. The authors suggested that the approach could potentially be extended to other disease states and immunological phenotypes. A later genetic analysis reported fewer N-insertions in productive TCRs among donors in an Asian-associated ancestry cluster than the roughly 720-donor mean. Broadly in line with IMGT annotations, most TCR beta V segments showed up in productive rearrangements about 87% or about 30% of the time in an earlier analysis of 450 to 750 of the donors. Most TCR sequences were observed very rarely across donors, whereas some public TCRs were present in many individuals. Linkage disequilibrium might explain the correlated functional status among segregating V segments, but an unknown experimental factor could not be ruled out.

The cohort was made up of approximately 700 healthy bone marrow donors. All cohort members were sampled while nominally healthy, although unrecorded immune exposures were likely present. The donor was CMV seropositive and was included in the group of 250 to 300 seropositive cohort members. A peripheral blood sample was collected from each donor, and TCR beta sequencing was performed on peripheral blood mononuclear cells. Genomic DNA extraction from the blood cell samples was performed with the Qiagen DNeasy Blood Extraction Kit. In the case of this clone: This clone's antigen is unknown. One base away there is no much larger clone; base qualities are not given.

Taken from the germline V gene (reference sequence), the CDR1 and CDR2 loops are LNHDA and SQIVND. Trimming removed 7 bases from V and 0 bases from J, leaving 10 bases between the germline ends. The CDR3 covers 14 residues, taking in both the cysteine and the phenylalanine. The read is trimmed to its CDR3 DNA, 42 bases read in frame from base 1. The protocol used for the library was the immunoSEQ multiplex PCR assay. For the multiplex PCR, a mixture combining 60 forward primers for TCR Vbeta segments and 13 reverse primers for TCR Jbeta segments was used. The CDR3 region of rearranged TCR beta genes was amplified from genomic DNA with a multiplex PCR assay. Amplified TCR beta libraries were sequenced as 87-base-pair reads on the Illumina HiSeq System. The original pipeline was this. Across the 700 or so repertoires, a later analysis counted roughly 84 million unique TCR beta chains, about 10 million of which were shared by at least two donors. Raw reads were error-corrected and collapsed into unique sequences with a nearest-neighbor algorithm that merged closely related sequences to remove PCR and sequencing errors. To assign V, D and J gene segments, CDR3 sequences were aligned to IMGT reference sequences. For a sequence to be retained, a match of at least six nucleotides was required to both a V gene segment and a J gene segment. Rearrangements were classified as productive when the CDR3 lacked stop codons and remained in frame with V and J, and all other rearrangements were classified as non-productive. CDR3 was defined according to IMGT convention as the region running from the second conserved V-encoded cysteine to the conserved J-encoded phenylalanine. Sequences without an unambiguous match to a single V gene segment were excluded from the earlier analysis of about 640 of the donors. In an earlier analysis of approximately 500 of the donors, a V segment was called functional when productive rearrangements were above 56.7%, and segregating when the standard deviation between donors exceeded 5%. A statistical classification framework was built to diagnose cytomegalovirus status from the catalog of TCR beta chain sequences. In a later analysis, V and J genes were assigned by comparing TCR nucleotide sequences against IMGT/GENE-DB human TR gene sequences. A later analysis assigned CDR3 sequences and most-parsimonious VDJ recombination scenarios with the TCRdist pipeline. In a later analysis, each TCR beta chain was defined by its CDR3 amino acid sequence together with its V-gene family, and reads without a unique V-gene family were excluded. A later analysis removed roughly 590 highly shared, low-generation-probability nucleotide sequences to deal with suspected cross-contamination and a sequencing artifact. A later analysis calculated a clonal expansion index for each public chain from normalized within-repertoire ranks of inferred template counts. In a later analysis, generation probabilities were computed using a VDJ recombination model fitted to out-of-frame rearrangements, and the results were checked against IGoR. A later analysis scored TCR-TCR, TCR-HLA and TCR-CMV co-occurrence with hypergeometric tests, applying a repertoire-size bias correction to TCR pairs. To estimate false discovery rates, a later analysis permuted the HLA or CMV assignments 20 times. A later analysis grouped co-occurring TCRs with DBSCAN, adding TCRdist sequence similarity when clustering within HLA-allele-positive subsets. Repertoires with fewer than 30,000 or more than 120,000 public chains, plus five repertoires with anomalous nucleotide sharing, were excluded from co-occurrence clustering. In its TCRdb copy, this immuneACCESS table keeps in-frame sequences only and misses some clones. Where compared with another copy, unresolved V genes explain less than half of these, and the others have no known cause. V and J calls and clone size are copied from that table; D and trimming were computed from the DNA. This sample holds under 200,000 clones; 65% to 70% were observed only once. Roughly 4.1% of the sample is held by the ten biggest clonotypes.

This chain is built from TRBV19 and TRBJ1-3; the D gene cannot be resolved reliably. The clonotype comes from a woman aged 18-35 years in good health and CMV-seropositive. Sequencing used PBMCs. The bases read TGTGCCAGTACCGCAGGTGGCTCTGGAAACACCATATATTTT. Its translation is CASTAGGSGNTIYF. The reference TRBV19 and TRBJ1-3 proteins fill in what lies around the CDR3, so the full variable domain reads DGGITQSPKYLFRKEGQNVTLSCEQNLNHDAMYWYRQDPGQGLRLIYYSQIVNDFQKGDIAEGYSVSREKKESFPLTVTSAQKNPTAFYLCASTAGGSGNTIYFGEGSWLTVV.